This entry describes one T cell receptor beta chain. Use of 60 Vbeta and 13 Jbeta primers characterized the PCR. The method was immunoSEQ multiplex PCR; TCRdb's version includes in-frame clones alone and lacks a portion of them. The sample includes approximately 180,000 clones, just over 70% of them seen just once. This entry is derived from a study of cytomegalovirus exposure and HLA in healthy donors. This CDR3 has 13 residues. In germline, CDR1 is LNHNV, CDR2 YYDKDF (reference sequence). Material: PBMCs. This chain connects TRBV15 to TRBJ2-7, with D perhaps matching TRBD1 (6 bases). The sequence was obtained from a human donor in good health. CDR3 DNA sequence: TGTGCACCAAACAGGGCCCAATCATACGAGCAGTACTTC. Its translation: CAPNRAQSYEQYF.